This T cell receptor beta chain was profiled in a study of blood T cells in healthy people across ages. Then a second PCR, running roughly 7 to 11 cycles, was carried out with a sample-barcoded 5' primer and a J-beta primer mix. Per-sample output comprised a minimum of 3 million paired-end reads containing CDR3. TCRdb redid the calling of the 5' RACE reads with MiXCR, one entry per CDR3 protein. The sample records roughly 1,000,000 distinct CDR3 sequences, about 25% being singletons. The CDR3 totals 12 residues. Per the germline V gene, CDR1 is SQVTM and CDR2 is ANQGSEA. V lost 3 bases to trimming and J lost 10 bases; unmatched junction nucleotides: 5. This clonotype has a handful of counts. A further study also used this sample, focusing on T cells of mothers and their children. That investigation notes: Samples were obtained from a few healthy Caucasian mothers and their six children.

The chain employs TRBV29-1 and TRBJ1-4; the match to TRBD1 covers 7 bases. The origin of this receptor is a girl aged 2 to 10 in good health. Sequenced material: blood. The CDR3 loop reads CSVEDRQGKLFF. Written as DNA, the CDR3 is TGCAGCGTTGAGGACCGACAGGGAAAACTGTTTTTT.